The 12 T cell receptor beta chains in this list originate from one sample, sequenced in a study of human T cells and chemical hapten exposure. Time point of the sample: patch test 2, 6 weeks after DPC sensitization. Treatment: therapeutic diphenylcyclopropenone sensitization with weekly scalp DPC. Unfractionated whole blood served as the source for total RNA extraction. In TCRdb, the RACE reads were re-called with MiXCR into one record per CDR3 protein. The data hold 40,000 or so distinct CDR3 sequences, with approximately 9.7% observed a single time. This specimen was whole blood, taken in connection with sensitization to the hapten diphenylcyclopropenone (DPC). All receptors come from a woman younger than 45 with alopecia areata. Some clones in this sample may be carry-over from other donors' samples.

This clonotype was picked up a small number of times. CDR3 sequence (DNA): TGTGCCAGCAGCGTAGTGGGGGGGAACACTGAAGCTTTCTTT. Amino acids: CASSVVGGNTEAFF. The V and J genes are TRBV9 and TRBJ1-1, with TRBD1 as a possible D gene (5 bases). The germline CDR1 and CDR2 sequences are SGDLS and YYNGEE. The CDR3 covers 14 residues. V lost 0 bases to trimming and J lost 1 base, with 7 bases between them.

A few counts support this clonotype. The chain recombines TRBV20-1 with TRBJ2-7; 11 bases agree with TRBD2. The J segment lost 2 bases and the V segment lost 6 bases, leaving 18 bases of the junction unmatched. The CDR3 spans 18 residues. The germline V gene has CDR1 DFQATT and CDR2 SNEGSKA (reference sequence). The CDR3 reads CSAIPPVLAGGYTYEQYF. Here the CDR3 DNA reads TGCAGTGCCATCCCTCCGGTTCTAGCGGGGGGTTACACCTACGAGCAGTACTTC.

CDR3 sequence: CASSLGGSSSYEQYF. CDR3 bases: TGTGCCAGCAGTTTGGGCGGATCTTCCTCCTACGAGCAGTACTTC. V gene TRBV12-3 or TRBV12-4 combines with J gene TRBJ2-7; no clear D gene. The CDR3 has 15 residues. V lost 3 bases and J lost 0, with 12 bases in between.

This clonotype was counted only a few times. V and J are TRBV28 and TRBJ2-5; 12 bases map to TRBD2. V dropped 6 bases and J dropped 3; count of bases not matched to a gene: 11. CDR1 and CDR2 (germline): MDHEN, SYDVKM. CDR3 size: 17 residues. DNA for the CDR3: TGTGCCAGCAGCCGAAGGACTAGCGGGGTCACAAAAGAGACCCAGTACTTC. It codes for CASSRRTSGVTKETQYF.

The DNA of the CDR3 is TGCAGTGCTCCCGCCGAGCGGGGGGCCTACGAGCAGTACTTC. Residues: CSAPAERGAYEQYF. The J gene is TRBJ2-7, the V gene TRBV20-1; 9 bases align to TRBD2. Germline V CDR1 and CDR2: DFQATT, SNEGSKA (reference sequence). The CDR3 has 14 residues. Trimming took 5 bases from V and 2 from J; bases not matched to a gene: 7.

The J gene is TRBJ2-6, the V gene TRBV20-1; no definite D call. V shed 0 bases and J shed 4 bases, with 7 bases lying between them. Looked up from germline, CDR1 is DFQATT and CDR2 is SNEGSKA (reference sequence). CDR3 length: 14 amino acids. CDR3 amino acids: CSAREGSGANVLTF. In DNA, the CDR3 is TGCAGTGCTAGAGAGGGGTCCGGGGCCAACGTCCTGACTTTC.

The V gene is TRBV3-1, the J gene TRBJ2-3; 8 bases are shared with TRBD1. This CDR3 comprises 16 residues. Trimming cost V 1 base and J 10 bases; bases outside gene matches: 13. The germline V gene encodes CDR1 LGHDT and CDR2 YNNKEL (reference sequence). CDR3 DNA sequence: TGTGCCAGCAGCCAAGTCAGGACAGGGCTAAGGAGAGCGCAGTATTTT. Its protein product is CASSQVRTGLRRAQYF.

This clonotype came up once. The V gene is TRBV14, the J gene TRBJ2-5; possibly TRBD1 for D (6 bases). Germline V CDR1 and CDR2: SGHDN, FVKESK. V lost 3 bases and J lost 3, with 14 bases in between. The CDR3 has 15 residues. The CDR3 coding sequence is TGTGCCAGCAGCCAGACCCGGGACACTAAAGAGACCCAGTACTTC. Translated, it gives CASSQTRDTKETQYF.

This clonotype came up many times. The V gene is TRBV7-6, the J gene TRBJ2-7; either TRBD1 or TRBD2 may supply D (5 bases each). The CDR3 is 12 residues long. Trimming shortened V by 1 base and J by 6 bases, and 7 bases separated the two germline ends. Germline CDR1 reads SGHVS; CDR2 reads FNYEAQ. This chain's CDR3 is CASSLGGSEQYF. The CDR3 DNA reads TGTGCCAGCAGCTTAGGGGGGAGCGAGCAGTACTTC.

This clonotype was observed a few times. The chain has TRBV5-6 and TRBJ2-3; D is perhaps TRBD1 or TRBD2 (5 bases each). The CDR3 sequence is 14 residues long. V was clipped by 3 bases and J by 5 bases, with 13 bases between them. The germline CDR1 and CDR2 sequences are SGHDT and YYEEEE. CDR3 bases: TGTGCCAGCAGCTACTGGGACCGACGAGATACGCAGTATTTT. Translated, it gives CASSYWDRRDTQYF.

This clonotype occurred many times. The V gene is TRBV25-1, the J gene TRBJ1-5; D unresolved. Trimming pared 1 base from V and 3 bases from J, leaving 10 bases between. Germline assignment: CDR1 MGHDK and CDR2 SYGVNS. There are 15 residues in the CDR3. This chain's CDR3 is CASSEFAGDNQPQHF. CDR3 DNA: TGTGCCAGCAGTGAATTTGCCGGAGACAATCAGCCCCAGCATTTT.

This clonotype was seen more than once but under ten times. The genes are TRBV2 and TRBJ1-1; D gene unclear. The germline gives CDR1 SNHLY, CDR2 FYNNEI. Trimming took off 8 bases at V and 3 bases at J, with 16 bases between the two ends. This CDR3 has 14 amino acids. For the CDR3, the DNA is TGTGCCAGCGCTAAAAGAGTCGGGGACACTGAAGCTTTCTTT. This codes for CASAKRVGDTEAFF.